This entry features one TCR beta chain sequence. The antigen it binds to is not known. No per-base quality is available; no much larger clone lies one base away. The CDR3 goes from the cysteine to the phenylalanine over 16 residues. Kept here is only the CDR3 DNA, which spans 48 bases and is read in frame from base 1. V is clipped by 3 bases and J by 1 base, and the sequence between their germline boundaries is 14 bases long. This specimen belongs to a study of blood T cell repertoires in COVID-19 (dated by TCRdb to between 2020 and 2021). Background for the entire study: Samples from collaborators originated in the United States, Italy and Spain and spanned both the acute and convalescent phases of COVID-19. The prospective study material was composed of cDNA or gDNA derived from T cells, B-cell-depleted T cells, or PBMCs. Deeply sampled blood TCRbeta repertoires from subjects exposed to, actively infected with, or recovered from COVID-19 were included in the dataset. The repertoires were made available in a free public database intended to serve as a resource for research on the immune response to SARS-CoV-2. Samples were obtained from the ongoing ImmuneRACE study (first 160 participants) and from about 1,300 subjects provided by 6 global collaborators. The sample metadata nearly always contained a de-identified subject ID, COVID-19 status, age in years and sex. Where HLA class I and class II types were available, the types were taken from metadata supplied by the sample provider, not from assay-based typing. Study-level results and caveats: Clinical and demographic metadata were provided uncurated, with the amount varying by source and participant.

TCRbeta CDR3 regions were amplified from genomic DNA using the immunoSEQ Assay, a bias-controlled multiplex PCR. From the authors' description of their analysis: The number of nucleated cells in each sample was estimated by amplification of reference gene primers within the assay. To quantify the absolute abundance of each unique TCRbeta CDR3 rearrangement, sequence reads were collapsed and filtered. For each sample, productive Simpson clonality was calculated by taking the square root of Simpson's diversity index across productive rearrangements. Not all clones reach the TCRdb copy of this immuneACCESS table, which keeps in-frame sequences only. Checked studies attribute under half of the gap to unresolved V genes and leave the rest unexplained. Clone size and V and J calls were adopted from that table, with D and trimming inferred from the DNA. This sample is represented by around 49,000 clones; over 90% of them were singletons. About 1% of the sample lies in the top ten.

One collaborating source in Seattle enrolled patients while the patients were actively infected and followed the patients over time throughout the course of disease. Collaborating institutions collected whole blood in K2EDTA tubes following their own protocols. Collaborator samples were shipped for TCRbeta analysis as frozen whole blood, isolated PBMCs, or DNA extracted from either sample type. The sample taken for sequencing was peripheral blood. The origin of this receptor is a man aged 55-75 years with COVID-19, enrolled during active disease. The rearrangement joined TRBV5-3 to TRBJ1-3; confidence is insufficient to name the D gene. TRBV5-3 is annotated as an ORF whose role is uncertain. The CDR3 region: CARSSGARGSGNTIYF. The sequenced DNA: TGTGCCAGAAGCTCCGGTGCCCGGGGATCTGGAAACACCATATATTTT.